This T cell receptor beta chain was sequenced during a study of T cells after yellow fever vaccination. Study results and limitations: Subsequent booster samples again held most clones from primary vaccination (just under 98% CD4, about 90% CD8).

A universal primer site and UMIs were added as TCR cDNA was made by 5'RACE template switching. TCRdb analysed the 5' RACE reads with MiXCR anew, one entry per CDR3 protein. The sample includes 550,000 or so distinct CDR3 sequences, under 25% of them seen just once. On this clonotype: Its cognate antigen is unknown.

The CDR3 runs to 14 residues. Per the germline V gene, CDR1 is SNHLY and CDR2 is FYNNEI. Trimming took off 7 bases at V and 5 bases at J, with 14 bases between the two ends. The rearrangement joins TRBV2 to TRBJ1-4, with D tentatively TRBD1 (5 bases). Material: PBMCs, obtained 15 days after the yellow fever booster vaccination. The clonotype was recovered from a man between 25 and 39 years old who received the YFV17D yellow fever vaccine. As DNA, the CDR3 is TGTGCCAGCAAATTCAGGGAGGAGAATGAAAAACTGTTTTTT. Its translation is CASKFREENEKLFF. The full variable domain, with the rest looked up from reference TRBV2 and TRBJ1-4, is EPEVTQTPSHQVTQMGQEVILRCVPISNHLYFYWYRQILGQKVEFLVSFYNNEISEKSEIFDDQFSVERPDGSNFTLKIRSTKLEDSAMYFCASKFREENEKLFFGSGTQLSVL.